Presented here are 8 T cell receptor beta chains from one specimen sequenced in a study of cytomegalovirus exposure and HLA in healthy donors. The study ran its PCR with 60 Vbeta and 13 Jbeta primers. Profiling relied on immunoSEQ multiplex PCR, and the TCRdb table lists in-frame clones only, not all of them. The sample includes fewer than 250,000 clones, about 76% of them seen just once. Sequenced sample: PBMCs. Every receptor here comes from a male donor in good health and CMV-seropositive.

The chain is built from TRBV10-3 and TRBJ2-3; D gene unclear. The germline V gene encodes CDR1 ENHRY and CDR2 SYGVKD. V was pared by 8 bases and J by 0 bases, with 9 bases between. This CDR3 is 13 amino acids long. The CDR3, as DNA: TGTGCCATCGGTCGCGGCAGCACAGATACGCAGTATTTT. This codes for CAIGRGSTDTQYF.

As DNA, the CDR3 is TGTGCCAGCAGCCAAGATGAGGGCTCAGGGGCCAACGTCCTGACTTTC. Its translation is CASSQDEGSGANVLTF. The rearrangement uses TRBV9 and TRBJ2-6; a weak D match, TRBD2 (5 bases). The V end lost 4 bases, the J end lost 4 bases, and 15 bases lay between the germline ends. Germline V gene data show CDR1 as SGDLS and CDR2 as YYNGEE. The CDR3 contains 16 residues.

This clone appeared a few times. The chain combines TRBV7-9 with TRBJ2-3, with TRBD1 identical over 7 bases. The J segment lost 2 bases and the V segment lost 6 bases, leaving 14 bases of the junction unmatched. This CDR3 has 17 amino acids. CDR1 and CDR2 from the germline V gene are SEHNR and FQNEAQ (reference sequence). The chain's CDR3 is CASRGQARHRSTDTQYF. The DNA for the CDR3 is TGTGCCAGCAGAGGACAGGCAAGGCATCGCTCCACAGATACGCAGTATTTT.

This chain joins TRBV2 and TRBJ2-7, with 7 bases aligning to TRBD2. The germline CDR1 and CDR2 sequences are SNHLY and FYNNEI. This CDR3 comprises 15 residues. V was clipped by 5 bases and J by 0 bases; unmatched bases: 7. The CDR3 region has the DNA TGTGCCAGCAGTAAAGTGGGGGGGATCTCCTACGAGCAGTACTTC. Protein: CASSKVGGISYEQYF.

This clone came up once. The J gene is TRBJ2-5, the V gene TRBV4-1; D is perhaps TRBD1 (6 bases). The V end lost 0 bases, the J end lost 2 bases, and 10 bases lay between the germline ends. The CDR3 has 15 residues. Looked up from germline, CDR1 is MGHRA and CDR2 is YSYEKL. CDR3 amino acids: CASSQDPGQQETQYF. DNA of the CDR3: TGCGCCAGCAGCCAAGATCCCGGACAGCAAGAGACCCAGTACTTC.

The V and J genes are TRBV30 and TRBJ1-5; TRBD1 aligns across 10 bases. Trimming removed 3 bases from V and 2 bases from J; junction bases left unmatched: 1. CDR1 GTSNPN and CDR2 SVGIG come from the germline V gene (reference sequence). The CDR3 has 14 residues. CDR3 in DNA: TGTGCCTGGAGCGGACAGGGGGGCAATCAGCCCCAGCATTTT. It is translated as CAWSGQGGNQPQHF. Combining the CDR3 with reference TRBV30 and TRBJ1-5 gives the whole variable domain SQTIHQWPATLVQPVGSPLSLECTVEGTSNPNLYWYRQAAGRGLQLLFYSVGIGQISSEVPQNLSASRPQDRQFILSSKKLLLSDSGFYLCAWSGQGGNQPQHFGDGTRLSIL.

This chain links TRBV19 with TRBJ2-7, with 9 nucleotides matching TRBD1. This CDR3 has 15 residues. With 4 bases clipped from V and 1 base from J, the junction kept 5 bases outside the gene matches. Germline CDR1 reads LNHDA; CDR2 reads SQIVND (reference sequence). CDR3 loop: CASSTSGTGSYEQYF. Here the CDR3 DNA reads TGTGCCAGTAGTACATCCGGGACAGGGTCCTACGAGCAGTACTTC.

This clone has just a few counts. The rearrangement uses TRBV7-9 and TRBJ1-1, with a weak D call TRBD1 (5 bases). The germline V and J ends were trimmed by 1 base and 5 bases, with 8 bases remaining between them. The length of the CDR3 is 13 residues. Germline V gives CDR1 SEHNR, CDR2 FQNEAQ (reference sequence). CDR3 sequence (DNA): TGTGCCAGCAGCTTAGAAGGGGAAACTGAAGCTTTCTTT. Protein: CASSLEGETEAFF.